This T cell receptor (beta chain) was obtained from a study of blood T cell repertoires in COVID-19. Study-wide background: Sites across the United States, Italy and Spain contributed samples from acute and convalescent COVID-19.

Produced via immunoSEQ multiplex PCR; TCRdb's table is partial and in-frame only. The sample lists 280,000 or so clones, roughly 85% seen once, with about 2.5% in the top ten. Each participant's cohort was designated according to participant-reported clinical history. Trimming removed 7 bases at V and 1 base at J, with 13 bases between. CDR3 size: 14 residues. The germline gives CDR1 MNHNY, CDR2 SVGAGI (reference sequence). V is TRBV6-6 and J is TRBJ1-1, with D unresolved. This receptor was identified in a woman in her 50s who had recovered from COVID-19. Sequenced material: PBMCs or T cells enriched from blood (not recorded which). CDR3 nucleotides: TGTGCCAGCAAACTCGGACGGGGGAACACTGAAGCTTTCTTT. Amino acid sequence: CASKLGRGNTEAFF.